This TCR beta chain was identified in a study of PD-L1 blockade in urothelial cancer. Study context: Patients had been given 0 to 3 earlier chemotherapy regimens. Median blood clonality was approximately 0.08, with about 81,000 unique TCRs. Findings and limits, study-wide: Durable-benefit patients had greater expansion of tumor-associated blood clones at 3 weeks.

This table comes from immunoSEQ multiplex PCR, and its TCRdb copy is limited to in-frame clones, with some not included. The table shows around 92,000 clones, with 89% occurring only once. As for this clone: Its antigen is undetermined.

This CDR3 spans 14 amino acids. CDR1 and CDR2 from the germline V gene are SGHRS and YFSETQ. V dropped 4 bases and J dropped 6; count of bases not matched to a gene: 7. Time point in this sample: pretreatment peripheral blood. The specimen was PBMCs, collected around atezolizumab (anti-PD-L1) treatment. The rearrangement links TRBV5-1 to TRBJ2-3; 8 bases agree with TRBD1. The clonotype comes from a woman at least 80 years old with urothelial cancer. The CDR3 coding sequence is TGCGCCAGCAGCCCCCTCCGGACAGGGGATACGCAGTATTTT. It translates to CASSPLRTGDTQYF.